The 20 T cell receptor beta chains below come from one sample, sequenced in a study of T cell responses to AZD1222 COVID-19 vaccine (TCRdb year 2021). What the time point label conveys for this sample: baseline before first vaccination. The label giving this sample's treatment or condition can be read as: meningococcal conjugate vaccine given as trial control. The receptor library was made with the immunoSEQ multiplex PCR assay. Drawn from immuneACCESS, this table holds only the in-frame rearrangements with V and J called that TCRdb kept. Clones are partly lost; checked studies trace under half to an unresolved V gene and leave the rest unexplained. The sample yields under 150,000 clones; approximately 85% were counted once. The ten largest clones represent approximately 4% of the sample. This specimen was peripheral blood, taken on day 0 of MenACWY control vaccination. The receptors were gathered from an adult in good health.

The V gene is TRBV7-9, the J gene TRBJ1-1; 8 positions agree with TRBD1. This CDR3 is 15 amino acids long. Trimming took 5 bases from V and 5 from J; bases not matched to a gene: 10. The germline V gene encodes CDR1 SEHNR and CDR2 FQNEAQ (reference sequence). The chain's CDR3 is CASSTGQGDWTEAFF. In DNA, the CDR3 is TGTGCCAGCAGCACCGGACAGGGCGATTGGACTGAAGCTTTCTTT.

J is TRBJ1-6 and V is TRBV18; D unresolved. V was trimmed by 1 base and J by 7 bases, leaving 8 bases between them. This CDR3 is 14 amino acids long. The germline CDR1 and CDR2 sequences are KGHSH and LQKENI. The CDR3 DNA reads as TGTGCCAGCTCACCACGGACGGAGAATTCACCCCTCCACTTT. Its translation is CASSPRTENSPLHF.

The chain carries TRBV19 and TRBJ1-1, with 10 bases fitting TRBD1. The CDR3 runs to 14 residues. The germline V gene encodes CDR1 LNHDA and CDR2 SQIVND (reference sequence). Unmatched junction bases numbered 6, after V lost 8 bases and J lost 3 bases. CDR3 loop: CASAKDRGYTEAFF. The CDR3 DNA reads as TGTGCCAGTGCAAAGGACAGGGGGTACACTGAAGCTTTCTTT.

By its share, this clone is medium-sized. This rearrangement joins TRBV5-1 to TRBJ1-2, with D perhaps matching TRBD1 (5 bases). Germline CDR1 and CDR2: SGHRS and YFSETQ. V dropped 0 bases and J dropped 2 bases, with 20 bases sitting between them. The CDR3 is 18 residues long. CDR3 sequence reads: CASSLGWAQARANYGYTF. CDR3 nucleotides: TGCGCCAGCAGCTTGGGGTGGGCACAGGCCCGGGCGAACTATGGCTACACCTTC.

V is TRBV2 and J is TRBJ1-1; D gene unclear. Trimming removed 8 bases from V and 1 base from J, with 14 bases in between. Germline assignment: CDR1 SNHLY and CDR2 FYNNEI. The CDR3 contains 14 residues. This CDR3 reads CASPVRLSNTEAFF. CDR3 DNA sequence: TGTGCCAGCCCTGTGCGACTTTCGAACACTGAAGCTTTCTTT.

The V and J genes are TRBV25-1 and TRBJ1-2; TRBD1 matches 10 bases. The ends lost 5 bases at V and 8 bases at J; junction bases unmatched: 8. This CDR3 spans 14 amino acids. Germline lookup yields CDR1 MGHDK and CDR2 SYGVNS. The CDR3 region has the DNA TGTGCCAGCAGTCCCCCGGGACAGGGGTACGGCTACACCTTC. Its translation is CASSPPGQGYGYTF.

V and J are TRBV5-8 and TRBJ2-4, with a weak D call TRBD1 (6 bases). This CDR3 is built from 14 residues. V shed 4 bases and J shed 10 bases, with 18 bases lying between them. Germline loops: CDR1 SGHTS, CDR2 YDEGEE. The CDR3 sequence: CASSLTGRWAIQYF. The DNA for the CDR3 is TGTGCCAGCAGCCTAACAGGGAGATGGGCAATTCAGTACTTC.

This chain uses TRBV7-9 with TRBJ2-3; TRBD1 matches at 9 bases. V dropped 3 bases and J dropped 0; count of bases not matched to a gene: 1. The germline CDR1 and CDR2 sequences are SEHNR and FQNEAQ (reference sequence). This CDR3 is 15 amino acids long. In DNA form, the CDR3 reads TGTGCCAGCAGCTTCGGGACAGGGAGCACAGATACGCAGTATTTT. It is translated as CASSFGTGSTDTQYF.

The genes are TRBV19 and TRBJ2-1, with TRBD2 as a possible D gene (5 bases). Trimming took off 6 bases at V and 4 bases at J, with 16 bases between the two ends. The CDR3 runs 15 residues. Germline values: CDR1 LNHDA, CDR2 SQIVND (reference sequence). CDR3 nucleotides: TGTGCCAGTAGACGACGGGGATCGGGATACAATGAGCAGTTCTTC. Translating it yields CASRRRGSGYNEQFF.

The J gene is TRBJ2-7, the V gene TRBV18, with D possibly TRBD1 on 6 matching bases. Germline CDR1 reads KGHSH; CDR2 reads LQKENI. The V end lost 4 bases, the J end lost 6 bases, and 16 bases lay between the germline ends. The CDR3 is made up of 14 amino acids. The CDR3 region has the DNA TGTGCCAGCTCACACCTCGACAGGCTAGCCGAGCAGTACTTC. Translation gives CASSHLDRLAEQYF. Using reference TRBV18 and TRBJ2-7 for the parts outside the CDR3, the full variable domain is NAGVMQNPRHLVRRRGQEARLRCSPMKGHSHVYWYRQLPEEGLKFMVYLQKENIIDESGMPKERFSAEFPKEGPSILRIQQVVRGDSAAYFCASSHLDRLAEQYFGPGTRLTVT.

V gene TRBV5-1 combines with J gene TRBJ2-5, with 9 bases lining up with TRBD2. This CDR3 region has 15 residues. From germline, CDR1 is SGHRS and CDR2 YFSETQ. With V trimmed by 4 bases and J by 2 bases, 6 bases remained unmatched. CDR3 in DNA: TGCGCCAGCAGCCTAGCGGGGCCGTGGCAAGAGACCCAGTACTTC. This translates into CASSLAGPWQETQYF.

This rearrangement joins TRBV7-3 to TRBJ1-2; D possibly corresponds to TRBD1 (5 bases). Germline V gene data show CDR1 as SGHTA and CDR2 as FQGTGA. The CDR3 covers 14 residues. The V end lost 5 bases, the J end lost 5 bases, and 15 bases lay between the germline ends. As DNA, the CDR3 is TGTGCCAGCAGCGTTGAGGGGCCGGGGTATGGCTACACCTTC. This sequence encodes CASSVEGPGYGYTF.

This clone was seen just once. The chain joins TRBV3-1 (or the pseudogene TRBV3-2) to TRBJ1-2; D is uncertain. Germline V gene sequence: CDR1 LGHDT, CDR2 YNNKEL (reference sequence). The V end lost 4 bases, the J end lost 4 bases, and 16 bases lay between the germline ends. The CDR3 is made up of 15 amino acids. The CDR3 loop is CASSRWRGDGYGYTF. The CDR3 region has the DNA TGTGCCAGCAGCCGATGGCGGGGTGACGGCTATGGCTACACCTTC.

V is TRBV7-9 and J is TRBJ1-3; TRBD1 matches at 7 bases. The V and J ends lost 5 bases and 2 bases, in that order; junction bases with no gene match: 6. The CDR3 totals 15 residues. Germline values: CDR1 SEHNR, CDR2 FQNEAQ (reference sequence). CDR3 in DNA: TGTGCCAGCAGCCCCCGCAGGGGGGCTGGAAACACCATATATTTT. The encoded protein is CASSPRRGAGNTIYF.

This clone appeared a few times. This chain joins TRBV24-1 and TRBJ1-2; D may be TRBD1 (6 bases). The CDR3 has 12 residues. The V end lost 8 bases, the J end lost 9 bases, and 15 bases lay between the germline ends. The V gene's germline CDR1 is KGHDR and CDR2 SFDVKD. CDR3 sequence: CATNNRVESYTF. For the CDR3, the DNA is TGTGCCACCAACAACAGGGTGGAGAGCTACACCTTC.

The chain recombines TRBV28 with TRBJ1-2, with a weak D call TRBD1 (5 bases). Trimming took off 5 bases at V and 1 base at J, with 20 bases between the two ends. Germline CDR1 and CDR2: MDHEN and SYDVKM. There are 17 residues in the CDR3. Here the CDR3 reads CASSPSGTQGRNYGYTF. For the CDR3, the DNA is TGTGCCAGCAGTCCCTCCGGGACGCAAGGCCGTAACTATGGCTACACCTTC.

This clone came up once. CDR3 DNA: TGTGCCAGCAGCTTCGGACAGCTGAACACTGAAGCTTTCTTT. It is translated as CASSFGQLNTEAFF. The chain couples TRBV13 to TRBJ1-1; TRBD1 is a possible D gene (6 bases). Germline values: CDR1 PRHDT, CDR2 FYEKMQ (reference sequence). V lost 3 bases, J lost 0 bases, and 8 bases lay in between. There are 14 residues in the CDR3.

The CDR3 nucleotides read TGCGCCAGCAGCTTCCAGACAGGGGGCACCCGAGCGGAGCAGTACTTC. Its translation: CASSFQTGGTRAEQYF. This chain links TRBV5-1 with TRBJ2-7, with 10 bases matching TRBD1. V shed 2 bases and J 7 bases; nucleotides not matched to a gene: 12. Germline loops: CDR1 SGHRS, CDR2 YFSETQ. The CDR3 sequence is 16 residues long. Filled out from reference TRBV5-1 and TRBJ2-7, the complete variable domain reads KAGVTQTPRYLIKTRGQQVTLSCSPISGHRSVSWYQQTPGQGLQFLFEYFSETQRNKGNFPGRFSGRQFSNSRSEMNVSTLELGDSALYLCASSFQTGGTRAEQYFGPGTRLTVT.

The J gene is TRBJ1-1, the V gene TRBV3-1 (or the pseudogene TRBV3-2); D remains ambiguous. V was shortened by 7 bases and J by 1 base, with 7 bases between the two germline ends. Germline V CDR1 and CDR2: LGHDT, YNNKEL (reference sequence). This CDR3 region has 12 residues. This CDR3 is CASTMGNTEAFF. CDR3 bases: TGTGCCAGCACGATGGGGAACACTGAAGCTTTCTTT.

Details on this clone: As the CDR3 is not closed by the conserved phenylalanine or tryptophan, this likely results from a read error. The chain recombines TRBV4-1 with TRBJ2-7, with D possibly being TRBD2 (6 bases). The V gene's germline CDR1 is MGHRA and CDR2 YSYEKL. This CDR3 is 17 amino acids long. Trimming shortened V by 3 bases and J by 2 bases, and 20 bases separated the two germline ends. The CDR3: CASSQIYSGTVTYEQYL. For the CDR3, the DNA is TGCGCCAGCAGCCAGATTTACTCCGGGACTGTGACCTACGAGCAGTACCTC.